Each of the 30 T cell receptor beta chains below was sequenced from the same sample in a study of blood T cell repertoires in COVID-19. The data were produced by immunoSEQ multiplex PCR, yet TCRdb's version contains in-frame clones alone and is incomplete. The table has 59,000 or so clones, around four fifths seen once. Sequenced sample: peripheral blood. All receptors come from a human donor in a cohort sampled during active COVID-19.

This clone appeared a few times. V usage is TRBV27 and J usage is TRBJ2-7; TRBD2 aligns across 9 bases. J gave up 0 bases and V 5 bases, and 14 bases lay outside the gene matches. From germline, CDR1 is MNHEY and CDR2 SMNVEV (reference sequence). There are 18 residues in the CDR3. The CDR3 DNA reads TGTGCCAGCAGTCCAAGACCTAGCGGGGTAAGGAGCTCCTACGAGCAGTACTTC. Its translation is CASSPRPSGVRSSYEQYF.

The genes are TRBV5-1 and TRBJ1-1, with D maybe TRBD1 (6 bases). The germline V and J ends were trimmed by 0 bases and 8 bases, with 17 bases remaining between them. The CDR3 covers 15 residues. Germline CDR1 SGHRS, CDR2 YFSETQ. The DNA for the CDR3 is TGCGCCAGCAGCTTGGGCCGGGAGGTGGGGGGCGAAGCTTTCTTT. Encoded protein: CASSLGREVGGEAFF.

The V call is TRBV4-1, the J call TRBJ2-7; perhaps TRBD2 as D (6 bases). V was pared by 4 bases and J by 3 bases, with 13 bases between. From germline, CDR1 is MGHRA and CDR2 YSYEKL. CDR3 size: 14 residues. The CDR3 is CASSRGGVGYEQYF. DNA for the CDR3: TGCGCCAGCAGCCGAGGAGGGGTAGGCTACGAGCAGTACTTC.

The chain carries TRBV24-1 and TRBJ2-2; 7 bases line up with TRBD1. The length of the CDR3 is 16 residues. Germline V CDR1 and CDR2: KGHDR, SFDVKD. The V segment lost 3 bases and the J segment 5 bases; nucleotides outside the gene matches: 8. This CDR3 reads CATSDTRQGWTGELFF. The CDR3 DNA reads TGTGCCACCAGTGATACCCGACAGGGATGGACCGGGGAGCTGTTTTTT.

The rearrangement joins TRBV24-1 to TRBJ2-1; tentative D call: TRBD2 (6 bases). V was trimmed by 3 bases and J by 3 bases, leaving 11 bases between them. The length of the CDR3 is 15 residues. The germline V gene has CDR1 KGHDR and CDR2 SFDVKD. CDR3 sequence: CATSDDRGGYNEQFF. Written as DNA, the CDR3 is TGTGCCACCAGTGATGACCGGGGAGGCTACAATGAGCAGTTCTTC.

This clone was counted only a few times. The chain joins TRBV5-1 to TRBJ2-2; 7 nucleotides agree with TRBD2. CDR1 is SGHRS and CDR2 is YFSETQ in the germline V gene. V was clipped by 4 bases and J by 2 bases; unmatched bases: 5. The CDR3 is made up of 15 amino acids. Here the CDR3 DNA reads TGCGCCAGCAGCCCCAGCGGGGCCAACACCGGGGAGCTGTTTTTT. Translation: CASSPSGANTGELFF.

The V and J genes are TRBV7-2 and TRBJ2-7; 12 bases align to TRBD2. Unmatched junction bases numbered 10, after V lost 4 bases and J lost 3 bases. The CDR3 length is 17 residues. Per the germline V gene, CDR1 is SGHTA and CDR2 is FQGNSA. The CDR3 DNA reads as TGTGCCAGCAGCTCGCAACTAGGACTAGCGGGGAGCTACGAGCAGTACTTC. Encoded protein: CASSSQLGLAGSYEQYF. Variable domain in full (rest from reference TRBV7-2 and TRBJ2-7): GAGVSQSPSNKVTEKGKDVELRCDPISGHTALYWYRQSLGQGLEFLIYFQGNSAPDKSGLPSDRFSAERTGGSVSTLTIQRTQQEDSAVYLCASSSQLGLAGSYEQYFGPGTRLTVT.

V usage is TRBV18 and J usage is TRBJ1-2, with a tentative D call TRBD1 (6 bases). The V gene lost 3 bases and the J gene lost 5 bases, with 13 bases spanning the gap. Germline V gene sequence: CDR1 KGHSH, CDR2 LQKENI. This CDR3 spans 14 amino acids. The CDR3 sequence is CASSPQGGEYGYTF. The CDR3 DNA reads TGTGCCAGCTCACCCCAAGGGGGGGAGTATGGCTACACCTTC. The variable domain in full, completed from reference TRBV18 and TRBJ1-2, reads NAGVMQNPRHLVRRRGQEARLRCSPMKGHSHVYWYRQLPEEGLKFMVYLQKENIIDESGMPKERFSAEFPKEGPSILRIQQVVRGDSAAYFCASSPQGGEYGYTFGSGTRLTVV.

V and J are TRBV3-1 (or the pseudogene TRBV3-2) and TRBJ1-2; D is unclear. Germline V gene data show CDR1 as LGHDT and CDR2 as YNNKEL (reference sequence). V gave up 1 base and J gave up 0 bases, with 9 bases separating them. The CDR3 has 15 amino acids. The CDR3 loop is CASSQVIEANYGYTF. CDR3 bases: TGTGCCAGCAGCCAAGTAATAGAAGCTAACTATGGCTACACCTTC.

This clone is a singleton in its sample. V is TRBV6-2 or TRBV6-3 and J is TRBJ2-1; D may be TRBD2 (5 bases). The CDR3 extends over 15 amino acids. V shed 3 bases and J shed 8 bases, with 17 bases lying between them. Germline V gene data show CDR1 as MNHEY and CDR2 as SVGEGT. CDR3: CASSYPSLADDEQFF. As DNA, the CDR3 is TGTGCCAGCAGTTATCCCTCCCTAGCAGACGATGAGCAGTTCTTC.

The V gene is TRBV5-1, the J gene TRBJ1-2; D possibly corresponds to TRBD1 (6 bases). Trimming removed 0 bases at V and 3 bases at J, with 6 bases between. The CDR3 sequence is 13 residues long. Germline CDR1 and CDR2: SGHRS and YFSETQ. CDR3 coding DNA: TGCGCCAGCAGCTTGGGGACAGACTATGGCTACACCTTC. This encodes CASSLGTDYGYTF.

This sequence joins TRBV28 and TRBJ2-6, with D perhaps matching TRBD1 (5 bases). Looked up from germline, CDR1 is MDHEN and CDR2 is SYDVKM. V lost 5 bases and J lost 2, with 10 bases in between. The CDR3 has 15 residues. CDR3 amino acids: CASSVAGTGANVLTF. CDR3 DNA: TGTGCCAGCAGTGTAGCAGGGACTGGGGCCAACGTCCTGACTTTC.

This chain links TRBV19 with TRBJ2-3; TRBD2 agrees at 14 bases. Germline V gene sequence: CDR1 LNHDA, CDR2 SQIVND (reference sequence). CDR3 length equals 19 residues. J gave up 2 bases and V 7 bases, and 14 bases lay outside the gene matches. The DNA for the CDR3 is TGTGCCAGTAAGACCGAGGGACTAGCGGGGGACTCCTACACAGATACGCAGTATTTT. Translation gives CASKTEGLAGDSYTDTQYF. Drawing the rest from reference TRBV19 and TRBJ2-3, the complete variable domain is DGGITQSPKYLFRKEGQNVTLSCEQNLNHDAMYWYRQDPGQGLRLIYYSQIVNDFQKGDIAEGYSVSREKKESFPLTVTSAQKNPTAFYLCASKTEGLAGDSYTDTQYFGPGTRLTVL.

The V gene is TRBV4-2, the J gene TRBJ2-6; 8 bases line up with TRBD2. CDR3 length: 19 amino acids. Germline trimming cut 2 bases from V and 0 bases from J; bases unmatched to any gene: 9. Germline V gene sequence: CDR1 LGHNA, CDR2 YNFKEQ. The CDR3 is CASSQTGGVGLSGANVLTF. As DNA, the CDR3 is TGTGCCAGCAGCCAAACCGGGGGGGTCGGACTCTCTGGGGCCAACGTCCTGACTTTC.

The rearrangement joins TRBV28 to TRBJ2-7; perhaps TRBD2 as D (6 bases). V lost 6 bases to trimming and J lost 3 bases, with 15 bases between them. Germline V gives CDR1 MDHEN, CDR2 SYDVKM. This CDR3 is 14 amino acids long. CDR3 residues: CASRGGGANYEQYF. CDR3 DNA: TGTGCCAGCAGGGGTGGAGGGGCCAACTACGAGCAGTACTTC. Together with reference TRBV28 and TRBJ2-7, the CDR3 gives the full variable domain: DVKVTQSSRYLVKRTGEKVFLECVQDMDHENMFWYRQDPGLGLRLIYFSYDVKMKEKGDIPEGYSVSREKKERFSLILESASTNQTSMYLCASRGGGANYEQYFGPGTRLTVT.

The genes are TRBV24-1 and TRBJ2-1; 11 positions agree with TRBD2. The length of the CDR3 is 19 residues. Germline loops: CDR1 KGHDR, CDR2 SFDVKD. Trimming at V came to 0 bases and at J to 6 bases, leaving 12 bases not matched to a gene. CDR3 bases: TGTGCCACCAGTGATTTGCAGCCGCCTCTAGCGGGGGGCGGCAATGAGCAGTTCTTC. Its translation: CATSDLQPPLAGGGNEQFF.

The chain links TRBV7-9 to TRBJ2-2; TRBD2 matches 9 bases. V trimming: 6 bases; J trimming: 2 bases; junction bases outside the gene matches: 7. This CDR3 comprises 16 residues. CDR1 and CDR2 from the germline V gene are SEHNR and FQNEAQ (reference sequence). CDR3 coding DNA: TGTGCCAGCAGTTATCAGACTAGCGGTAACACCGGGGAGCTGTTTTTT. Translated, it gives CASSYQTSGNTGELFF. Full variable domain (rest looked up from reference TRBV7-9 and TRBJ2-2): DTGVSQNPRHKITKRGQNVTFRCDPISEHNRLYWYRQTLGQGPEFLTYFQNEAQLEKSRLLSDRFSAERPKGSFSTLEIQRTEQGDSAMYLCASSYQTSGNTGELFFGEGSRLTVL.

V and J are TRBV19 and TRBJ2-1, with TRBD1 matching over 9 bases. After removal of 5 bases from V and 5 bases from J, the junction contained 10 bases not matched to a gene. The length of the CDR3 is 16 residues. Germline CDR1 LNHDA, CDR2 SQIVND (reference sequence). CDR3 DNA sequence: TGTGCCAGTAGTGGGGTCCGGACAGGGGTCCACAATGAGCAGTTCTTC. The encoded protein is CASSGVRTGVHNEQFF.

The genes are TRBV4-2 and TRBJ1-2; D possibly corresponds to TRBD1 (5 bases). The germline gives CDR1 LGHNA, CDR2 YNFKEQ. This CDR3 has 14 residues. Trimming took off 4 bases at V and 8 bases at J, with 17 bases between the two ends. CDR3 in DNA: TGTGCCAGCAGCCCCTCTACCGGGGGTGTAGGCTACACCTTC. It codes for CASSPSTGGVGYTF.

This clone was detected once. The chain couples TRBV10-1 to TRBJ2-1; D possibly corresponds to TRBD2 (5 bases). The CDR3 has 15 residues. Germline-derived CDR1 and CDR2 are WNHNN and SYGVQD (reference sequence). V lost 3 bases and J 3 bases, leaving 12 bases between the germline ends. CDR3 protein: CASSEASSFYNEQFF. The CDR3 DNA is TGCGCCAGCAGTGAAGCGTCTAGCTTCTACAATGAGCAGTTCTTC.

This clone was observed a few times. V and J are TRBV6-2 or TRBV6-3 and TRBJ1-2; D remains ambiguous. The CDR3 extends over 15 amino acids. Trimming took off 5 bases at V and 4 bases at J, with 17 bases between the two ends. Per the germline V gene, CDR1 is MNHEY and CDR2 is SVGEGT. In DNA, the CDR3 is TGTGCCAGCAGTCACGACCTCGGGGTTGGCTATGGCTACACCTTC. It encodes CASSHDLGVGYGYTF.

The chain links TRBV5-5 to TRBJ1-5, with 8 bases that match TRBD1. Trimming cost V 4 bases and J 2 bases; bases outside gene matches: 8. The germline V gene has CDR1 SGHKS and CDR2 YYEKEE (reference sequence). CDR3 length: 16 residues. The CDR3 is CASSPLGGQGNQPQHF. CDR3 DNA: TGTGCCAGCAGCCCGCTTGGGGGACAGGGCAATCAGCCCCAGCATTTT.

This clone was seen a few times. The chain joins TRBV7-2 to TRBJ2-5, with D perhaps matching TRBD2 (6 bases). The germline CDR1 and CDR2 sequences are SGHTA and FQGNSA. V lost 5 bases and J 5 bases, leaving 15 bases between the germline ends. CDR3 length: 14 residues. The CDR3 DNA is TGTGCCAGCAGCCCCGGGGCCCGGGGGGAGACCCAGTACTTC. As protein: CASSPGARGETQYF.

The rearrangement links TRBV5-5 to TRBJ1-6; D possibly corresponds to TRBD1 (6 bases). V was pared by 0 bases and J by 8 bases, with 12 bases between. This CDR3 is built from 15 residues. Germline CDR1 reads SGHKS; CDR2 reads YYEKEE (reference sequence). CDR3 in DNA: TGTGCCAGCAGCTTGGGGGCAGGGGCGGATTCACCCCTCCACTTT. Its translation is CASSLGAGADSPLHF.

Here the CDR3 DNA reads TGCGCCAGCAGCTTAGACAGGAGTTTAAACTATGGCTACACCTTC. It is translated as CASSLDRSLNYGYTF. The J gene is TRBJ1-2, the V gene TRBV5-1; a weak D match, TRBD1 (6 bases). Trimming cost V 2 bases and J 2 bases, with 13 bases left between them. Germline lookup yields CDR1 SGHRS and CDR2 YFSETQ. CDR3 size: 15 residues.

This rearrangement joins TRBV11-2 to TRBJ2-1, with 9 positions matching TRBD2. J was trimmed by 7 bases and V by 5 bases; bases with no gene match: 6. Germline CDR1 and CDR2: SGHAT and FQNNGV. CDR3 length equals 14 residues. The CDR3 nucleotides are TGTGCCAGCAGCACACGCGGGGGGGCAAATGAGCAGTTCTTC. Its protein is CASSTRGGANEQFF.

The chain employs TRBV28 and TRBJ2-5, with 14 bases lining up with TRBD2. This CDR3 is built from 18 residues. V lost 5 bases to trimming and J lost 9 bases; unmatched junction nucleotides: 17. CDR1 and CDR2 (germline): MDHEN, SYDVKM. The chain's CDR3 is CASSPSGTSGGVFWAQYF. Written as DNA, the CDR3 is TGTGCCAGCAGTCCTTCCGGGACTAGCGGGGGCGTTTTCTGGGCCCAGTACTTC.

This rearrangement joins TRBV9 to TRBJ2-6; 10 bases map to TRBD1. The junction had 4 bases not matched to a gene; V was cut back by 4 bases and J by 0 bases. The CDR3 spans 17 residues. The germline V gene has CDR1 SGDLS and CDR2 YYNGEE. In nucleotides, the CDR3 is TGTGCCAGCAGCTCCCGGACAGGGGGCTCTGGGGCCAACGTCCTGACTTTC. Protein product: CASSSRTGGSGANVLTF.

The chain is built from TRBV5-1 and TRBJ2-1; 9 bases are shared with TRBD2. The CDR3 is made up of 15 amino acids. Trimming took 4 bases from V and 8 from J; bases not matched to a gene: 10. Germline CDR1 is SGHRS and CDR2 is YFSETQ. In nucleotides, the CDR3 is TGCGCCAGCAGCGCTTTTGGGCGGGGGGGCGATGAGCAGTTCTTC. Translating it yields CASSAFGRGGDEQFF. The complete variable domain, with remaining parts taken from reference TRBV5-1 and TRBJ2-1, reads KAGVTQTPRYLIKTRGQQVTLSCSPISGHRSVSWYQQTPGQGLQFLFEYFSETQRNKGNFPGRFSGRQFSNSRSEMNVSTLELGDSALYLCASSAFGRGGDEQFFGPGTRLTVL.

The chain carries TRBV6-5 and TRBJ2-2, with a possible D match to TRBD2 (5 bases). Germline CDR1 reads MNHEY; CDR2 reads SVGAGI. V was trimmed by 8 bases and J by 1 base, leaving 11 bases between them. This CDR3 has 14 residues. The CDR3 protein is CASGPTRNTGELFF. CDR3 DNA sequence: TGTGCCAGCGGTCCTACTAGGAACACCGGGGAGCTGTTTTTT.